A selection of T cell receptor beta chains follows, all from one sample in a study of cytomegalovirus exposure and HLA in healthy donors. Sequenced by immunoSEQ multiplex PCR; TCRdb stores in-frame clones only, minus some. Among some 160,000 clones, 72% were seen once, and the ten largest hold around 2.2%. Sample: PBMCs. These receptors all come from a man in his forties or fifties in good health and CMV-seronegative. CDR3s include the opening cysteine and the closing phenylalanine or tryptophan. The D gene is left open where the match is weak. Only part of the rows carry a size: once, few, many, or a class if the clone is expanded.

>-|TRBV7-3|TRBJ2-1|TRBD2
CASSFTGTSGVGEQFF
TGTGCCAGCAGCTTCACCGGGACTAGCGGGGTGGGCGAGCAGTTCTTC
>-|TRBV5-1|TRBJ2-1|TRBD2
CASSPGTSPFLIREQFF
TGCGCCAGCAGCCCCGGGACTAGCCCTTTTTTGATCCGTGAGCAGTTCTTC
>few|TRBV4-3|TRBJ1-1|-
CASSHGTKGGTEAFF
TGCGCCAGCAGCCACGGAACCAAGGGAGGCACTGAAGCTTTCTTT
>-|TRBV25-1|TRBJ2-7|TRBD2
CASSEGLAGDEQYF
TGTGCCAGCAGTGAGGGACTAGCGGGGGATGAGCAGTACTTC
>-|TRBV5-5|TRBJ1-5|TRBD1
CASSLASGTGNQPQHF
TGTGCCAGCAGCTTAGCGAGTGGGACAGGGAATCAGCCCCAGCATTTT
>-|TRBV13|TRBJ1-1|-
CASSLARGNTEAFF
TGTGCCAGCAGCTTAGCCAGGGGGAACACTGAAGCTTTCTTT
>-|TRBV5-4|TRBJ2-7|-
CASSRGGQGEYEQYF
TGTGCCAGCAGCCGGGGGGGACAGGGAGAATACGAGCAGTACTTC
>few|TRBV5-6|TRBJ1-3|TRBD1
CASSLGQGAGWRAYF
TGTGCCAGCAGCCTGGGACAGGGGGCTGGGTGGCGTGCTTATTTT
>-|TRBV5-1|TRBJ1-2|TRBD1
CASSWAPGQGGSYGYTF
TGCGCCAGCAGCTGGGCCCCGGGACAGGGGGGTTCCTATGGCTACACCTTC
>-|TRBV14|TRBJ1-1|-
CASSSRVRRGMNTEAFF
TGTGCCAGCAGCTCCCGGGTCAGGCGGGGGATGAACACTGAAGCTTTCTTT
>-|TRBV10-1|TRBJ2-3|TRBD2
CASSVAGDSDTQYF
TGCGCCAGCAGCGTAGCGGGAGATTCAGATACGCAGTATTTT
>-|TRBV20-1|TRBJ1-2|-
CSALDGYTF
TGCAGTGCTTTAGATGGCTACACCTTC
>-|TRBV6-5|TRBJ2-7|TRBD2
CASSYSLAGGPYEQYF
TGTGCCAGCAGTTACTCTCTAGCGGGGGGGCCCTACGAGCAGTACTTC
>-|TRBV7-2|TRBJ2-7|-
CASSLVSGVPGPHEQYF
TGTGCCAGCAGCTTAGTCTCTGGGGTGCCAGGGCCCCACGAGCAGTACTTC
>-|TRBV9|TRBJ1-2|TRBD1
CASSGGLGTGDGYTF
TGTGCCAGCAGCGGAGGCCTTGGGACAGGGGATGGCTACACCTTC
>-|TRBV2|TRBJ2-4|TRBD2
CASSGKSGRGNIQYF
TGTGCCAGCAGCGGAAAGAGCGGGAGGGGCAACATTCAGTACTTC
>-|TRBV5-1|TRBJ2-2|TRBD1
CASSAYRGYGTGELFF
TGCGCCAGCAGCGCTTACAGGGGTTATGGCACCGGGGAGCTGTTTTTT
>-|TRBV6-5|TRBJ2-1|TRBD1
CASSTDRVNEQFF
TGTGCCAGCAGTACTGACAGGGTTAATGAGCAGTTCTTC
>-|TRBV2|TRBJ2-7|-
CASSERGGPYEQYF
TGTGCCAGCAGTGAAAGGGGGGGCCCCTACGAGCAGTACTTC
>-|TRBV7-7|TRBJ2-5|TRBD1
CASSLAGGAWETQYF
TGTGCCAGCAGCTTAGCAGGGGGCGCATGGGAGACCCAGTACTTC
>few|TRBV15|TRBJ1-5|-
CATSRDLDQPQHF
TGTGCCACCAGCAGAGATCTCGATCAGCCCCAGCATTTT
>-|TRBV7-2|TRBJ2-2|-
CASSSRGGSNTGELFF
TGTGCCAGCAGCTCCAGGGGCGGGAGTAACACCGGGGAGCTGTTTTTT
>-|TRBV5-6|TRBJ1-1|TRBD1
CASSLLTGVVDTEAFF
TGTGCCAGCAGCTTACTTACAGGGGTTGTCGACACTGAAGCTTTCTTT
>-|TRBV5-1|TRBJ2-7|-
CASSAERYEQYF
TGCGCCAGCAGCGCGGAACGGTACGAGCAGTACTTC
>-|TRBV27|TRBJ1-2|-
CASSSGPTYNYGYTF
TGTGCCAGCAGTTCTGGGCCAACTTATAACTATGGCTACACCTTC
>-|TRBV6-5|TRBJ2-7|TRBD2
CASSYLASGTYEQYF
TGTGCCAGCAGTTACCTGGCTAGCGGTACCTACGAGCAGTACTTC
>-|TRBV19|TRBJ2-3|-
CASRTGHGTDTQYF
TGTGCCAGTAGGACAGGTCACGGCACAGATACGCAGTATTTT
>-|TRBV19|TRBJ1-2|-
CASSIDGSTNYGYTF
TGTGCCAGTAGTATAGATGGCAGTACTAACTATGGCTACACCTTC
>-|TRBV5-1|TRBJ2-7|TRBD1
CASSSTGGLYEQYF
TGCGCCAGCAGTTCGACAGGGGGCTTGTACGAGCAGTACTTC
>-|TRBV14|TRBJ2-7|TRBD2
CASSPSLAARDEQYF
TGTGCCAGCAGCCCTTCACTAGCGGCACGGGACGAGCAGTACTTC
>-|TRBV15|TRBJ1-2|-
CATSREEFGYTF
TGTGCCACCAGCAGAGAAGAGTTTGGCTACACCTTC
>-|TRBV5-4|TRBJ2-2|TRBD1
CASSLGLTGAGELFF
TGTGCCAGCAGCTTGGGACTGACAGGGGCCGGGGAGCTGTTTTTT
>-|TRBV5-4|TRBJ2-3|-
CASSSRGSGTDTQYF
TGTGCCAGCAGCTCAAGGGGCAGCGGCACAGATACGCAGTATTTT
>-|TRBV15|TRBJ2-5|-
CATSRARGYGSETQYF
TGTGCCACCAGCAGAGCGCGGGGCTATGGGTCAGAGACCCAGTACTTC
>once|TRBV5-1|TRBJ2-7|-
CASSFTDSVEQYF
TGCGCCAGCAGCTTTACGGACAGCGTCGAGCAGTACTTC
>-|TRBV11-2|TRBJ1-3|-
CASSLGSVSGNTIYF
TGTGCCAGCAGCTTAGGATCAGTCTCTGGAAACACCATATATTTT
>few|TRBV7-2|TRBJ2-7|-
CASSLVRGQHEQYF
TGTGCCAGCAGCTTAGTGCGGGGCCAACACGAGCAGTACTTC
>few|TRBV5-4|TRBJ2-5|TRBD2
CASSPRLAGVSETQYF
TGTGCCAGCAGCCCAAGACTAGCGGGAGTGTCGGAGACCCAGTACTTC
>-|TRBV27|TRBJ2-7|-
CARLDVLRGTPKRYEQYF
TGTGCCCGCCTCGACGTTTTAAGGGGAACCCCCAAGCGTTACGAGCAGTACTTC
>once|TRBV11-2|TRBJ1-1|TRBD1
CASSIHLGQGLEAFF
TGTGCCAGCAGCATACACCTGGGACAGGGGCTTGAAGCTTTCTTT